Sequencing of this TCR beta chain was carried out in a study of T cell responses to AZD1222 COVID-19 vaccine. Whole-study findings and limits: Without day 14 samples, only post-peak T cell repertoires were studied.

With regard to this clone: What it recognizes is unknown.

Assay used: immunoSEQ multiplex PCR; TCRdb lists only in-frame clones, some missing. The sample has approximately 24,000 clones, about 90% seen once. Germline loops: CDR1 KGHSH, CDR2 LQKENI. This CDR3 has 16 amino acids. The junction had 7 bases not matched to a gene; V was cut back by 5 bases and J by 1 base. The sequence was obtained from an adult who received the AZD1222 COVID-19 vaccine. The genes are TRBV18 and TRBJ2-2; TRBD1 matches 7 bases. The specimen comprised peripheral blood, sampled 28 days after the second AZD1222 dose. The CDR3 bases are TGTGCCAGCTCATCCCCGGACAGGCTGAACACCGGGGAGCTGTTTTTT. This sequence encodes CASSSPDRLNTGELFF.